The following is a TCR beta chain sequence with its context. Its antigen is undetermined. The data were taken from a study of immune cell composition in non-small cell lung cancer. The study's findings and limits: Lung squamous cell carcinoma tumours had significantly higher top 10 clone scores and productive clonality than lung adenocarcinoma. Tumour TCR-beta clonality showed no significant link to smoking pack-years.

V shed 6 bases and J 6 bases; nucleotides not matched to a gene: 8. Germline values: CDR1 MNHNS, CDR2 SASEGT. The CDR3 extends over 15 amino acids. Clones were sequenced by immunoSEQ multiplex PCR, and TCRdb holds only the in-frame ones, with some missing. The profile covers some 9,200 clones, with 68% appearing a single time and about 9% taken by the ten largest. The chain recombines TRBV6-1 with TRBJ2-2, with TRBD1 identical over 9 bases. This sequence originates from a human donor with non-small cell lung cancer. Material: lung tumor tissue. The chain's CDR3 is CASRGTGYLAGELFF. In nucleotides, the CDR3 is TGTGCCAGCAGGGGGACAGGGTATCTGGCCGGGGAGCTGTTTTTT.